This paragraph covers one T cell receptor beta chain sequence. No cognate antigen has been identified for it. No base qualities exist here, and no much larger clone lies one base off it. Ficoll-Paque density gradient centrifugation was the method used to isolate PBMCs. This record belongs to a study of T-cell memory formation after mild COVID-19 (dated by TCRdb to the early 2020s). With respect to the entire study: Most TCR sequence clusters were specific to one of the two donors. Longitudinal TCRalpha and TCRbeta repertoire sequencing tracked T-cell clones expanding and contracting after mild COVID-19 in two donors. The cohort was made up of two young adult volunteers, one female and one male, who were previously healthy.

The V and J ends are trimmed by 8 bases and 0 bases, leaving 19 bases between them. The CDR3 goes from the cysteine to the phenylalanine over 15 residues. Only the CDR3 DNA is retained, 45 bases long and in frame from the first base. CDR1 and CDR2 are drawn from the germline V gene (reference sequence): GTSNPN, SVGIG. What the study reported, not specific to this receptor: Contracting CD4+ clones turned up mainly in the CM and EM memory subsets, whereas EMRA was where CD8+ clones were enriched. Only a couple of mild cases were covered by the study, and larger cohorts that include severe cases with pre-infection samples were considered necessary. Balanced CD4/CD8 phenotypes were observed for clones contracting from day 15 to 85, whereas a bias towards CD4+ was observed for a second wave of clones expanding from day 15 to 37. Some responding clones were detected in pre-infection memory, which suggested that pre-existing cross-reactive memory T cells had joined the SARS-CoV-2 response. SARS-CoV-2 specificity of the second-wave clones peaking on day 37 was not confirmed.

TCRdb lists the instrument as Illumina NovaSeq 6000. TCRalpha and TCRbeta cDNA libraries were built by 5'RACE with constant-segment primers, adding sample barcodes and unique molecular identifiers. Trizol reagent was used to extract RNA from every sample. Library amplification was performed in two PCR steps, and a second sample barcode and Illumina TruSeq adapters were introduced in the second step. Libraries were sequenced on an Illumina NovaSeq with 2 x 150 bp paired-end reads. The original pipeline was this. With migec v1.2.7, reads were demultiplexed and then collapsed into UMI-guided consensus sequences. Using mixcr v2.1.11, UMI consensuses were aligned to TRA and TRB V and J templates and then assembled into clonotypes. A clonotype was counted as expanded or contracted only when both edgeR and NoisET called the clonotype significant, with the noise models trained on biological replicates. For edgeR calls, the cutoffs were a false discovery rate-adjusted p below 0.01 and a log2 fold-change threshold of 1. PCA with hierarchical clustering of max-normalized trajectories of the 1000 most abundant clonotypes was used as exploratory dynamics analysis. Each responding clone was given a CD4 or CD8 phenotype based on the CD4+ and CD8+ repertoires, which had been sequenced separately. TCRdb itself trimmed the public reads at Q25 with fastp, ran MiXCR and retained productive beta chains. Duplicate CDR3 protein sequences are folded into a single record with the most common DNA and genes. The V and J calls were not made by the authors but by TCRdb's processing. This sample comprises over 450,000 distinct CDR3 sequences, about a fifth of them detected only once. Of the sample, roughly an eighth is held by the ten largest clones.

Sequencing input: PBMCs or a T cell subset sorted from them (not recorded which). The clonotype was recovered from an adult woman who had mild COVID-19 (a few samples of this study predate the infection). The sample titles of this study are shuffled in the database, so cell type and time point are left out; the donor was told from shared clones. The rearrangement joined TRBV30 to TRBJ1-1; a tentative D match to TRBD1 spans 5 bases. The DNA sequence is given as TGTGCCGGAGAGGATTATCGGGGACTGAACACTGAAGCTTTCTTT. Translated, it gives CAGEDYRGLNTEAFF.